This passage covers 19 T cell receptor beta chains from one sample sequenced in a study of blood T cell repertoires in COVID-19. Clones were sequenced by immunoSEQ multiplex PCR, and TCRdb holds only the in-frame ones, with some missing. This sample has tens of thousands of clones, with around 90% found just once. The sequencing sample was made of peripheral blood. The origin of the receptors is a woman of 80 years or more in a cohort sampled during active or convalescent COVID-19.

J is TRBJ1-2 and V is TRBV19; TRBD1 agrees at 7 bases. Germline CDR1 reads LNHDA; CDR2 reads SQIVND (reference sequence). The CDR3 consists of 14 residues. After removal of 5 bases from V and 4 bases from J, the junction contained 7 bases not matched to a gene. The CDR3 DNA follows: TGTGCCAGTAGTCCTAGACAGGGTGGCTATGGCTACACCTTC. It translates to CASSPRQGGYGYTF.

The chain employs TRBV30 and TRBJ1-1; D is perhaps TRBD1 (5 bases). Trimming removed 3 bases at V and 3 bases at J, with 5 bases between. In germline, CDR1 is GTSNPN, CDR2 SVGIG (reference sequence). The CDR3 totals 11 residues. Here the CDR3 reads CAWSRDTEAFF. CDR3 nucleotide sequence: TGTGCCTGGAGCAGGGACACTGAAGCTTTCTTT.

This rearrangement joins TRBV7-6 to TRBJ2-7, with D tentatively TRBD2 (6 bases). Germline V gene sequence: CDR1 SGHVS, CDR2 FNYEAQ. Trimming took 1 base from V and 5 from J, leaving 12 bases between them. This CDR3 has 14 residues. CDR3 residues: CASSLGGVQNEQYF. CDR3 coding DNA: TGTGCCAGCAGCTTAGGGGGGGTTCAGAACGAGCAGTACTTC.

Points on this clone: The junction shows a germline mismatch at one end, possibly a read error. The sample carries other DNA sequences with the same CDR3. V is TRBV18 and J is TRBJ1-4; a weak D match, TRBD1 (5 bases). Looked up from germline, CDR1 is KGHSH and CDR2 is LQKENI. This CDR3 is built from 15 residues. CDR3 in DNA: TGCGCCAGCTCACCACCGGCTATTAGGGGTGAAAAACTGTTTTTT. Translated: CASSPPAIRGEKLFF.

The chain links TRBV5-5 to TRBJ1-2; TRBD1 matches at 12 bases. CDR1 is SGHKS, CDR2 YYEKEE, per germline (reference sequence). This CDR3 is built from 15 residues. V lost 0 bases and J lost 4; bases outside the gene matches: 1. The DNA of the CDR3 is TGTGCCAGCAGCTTGGCGGGACAGGGGGCCTATGGCTACACCTTC. It codes for CASSLAGQGAYGYTF.

The rearrangement uses TRBV6-5 and TRBJ1-4, with 8 bases aligning to TRBD1. This CDR3 contains 14 residues. V lost 5 bases to trimming and J lost 7 bases; unmatched junction nucleotides: 6. CDR1 is MNHEY and CDR2 is SVGAGI in the germline V gene. CDR3 DNA sequence: TGTGCCAGCAGTCGCAGGGGGCTTCGTGAAAAACTGTTTTTT. Amino acid sequence: CASSRRGLREKLFF.

This rearrangement joins TRBV24-1 to TRBJ1-1; D perhaps matches TRBD1 (5 bases). Germline V gene lookup returns CDR1 KGHDR and CDR2 SFDVKD. Trimming left V 0 bases short and J 5 bases short, with 6 bases between. This CDR3 is built from 13 residues. As DNA, the CDR3 is TGTGCCACCAGTGATTTGCGGGGGACTGAAGCTTTCTTT. It is translated as CATSDLRGTEAFF.

This clone was recorded once. The rearrangement joins TRBV12-5 to TRBJ2-3, with 9 nucleotides matching TRBD2. The CDR3 is made up of 16 amino acids. CDR1 is LGHNT, CDR2 FRNRAP, per germline. V shed 2 bases and J 5 bases; nucleotides not matched to a gene: 8. The CDR3 loop is CASGLYAGGPIDTQYF. The CDR3 DNA is TGTGCTAGTGGTTTGTATGCGGGGGGGCCGATAGATACGCAGTATTTT.

This chain connects TRBV5-1 to TRBJ2-1; TRBD1 matches at 7 bases. Germline CDR1 reads SGHRS; CDR2 reads YFSETQ. This CDR3 contains 15 residues. With V trimmed by 2 bases and J by 6 bases, 8 bases remained unmatched. The CDR3: CASSLQGMGPNEQFF. CDR3 nucleotide sequence: TGCGCCAGCAGCTTACAGGGGATGGGCCCCAATGAGCAGTTCTTC.

The genes are TRBV5-1 and TRBJ1-1; 8 bases map to TRBD1. This CDR3 has 15 amino acids. The V gene's germline CDR1 is SGHRS and CDR2 YFSETQ. Germline trimming cut 4 bases from V and 0 bases from J; bases unmatched to any gene: 5. Here the CDR3 DNA reads TGCGCCAGCAGCCCTTGGACAGGGATGAACACTGAAGCTTTCTTT. Protein product: CASSPWTGMNTEAFF.

This clone turned up a few times. The CDR3 nucleotides read TGTGCCAGCAGTGCCATGGGGACAGGGTTTAGGGTGGGGCAGCCCCAGCATTTT. The encoded protein is CASSAMGTGFRVGQPQHF. V usage is TRBV6-4 and J usage is TRBJ1-5, with TRBD1 matching 9 bases. With 4 bases clipped from V and 7 bases from J, the junction kept 17 bases outside the gene matches. Germline CDR1 MRHNA, CDR2 SNTAGT. The CDR3 is 18 amino acids.

This clone came up once. V is TRBV4-3 and J is TRBJ1-1; tentatively, D is TRBD1 (5 bases). Trimming pared 0 bases from V and 3 bases from J, leaving 11 bases between. The V gene's germline CDR1 is LGHNA and CDR2 YSLEER. This CDR3 contains 15 residues. The CDR3 reads CASSQEPGTYTEAFF. In nucleotides, the CDR3 is TGCGCCAGCAGCCAAGAACCCGGGACTTACACTGAAGCTTTCTTT.

The chain couples TRBV2 to TRBJ2-5, with 8 positions matching TRBD1. The V gene's germline CDR1 is SNHLY and CDR2 FYNNEI. V was clipped by 4 bases and J by 5 bases; unmatched bases: 9. The length of the CDR3 is 15 residues. CDR3: CASSGYRGAIETQYF. The CDR3 DNA sequence: TGTGCCAGCAGTGGATACAGGGGGGCAATCGAGACCCAGTACTTC.

The V and J genes are TRBV5-5 and TRBJ1-5, with TRBD1 identical over 9 bases. Losses at the gene ends were 4 bases for V and 4 bases for J; bases not matched to a gene: 6. Per the germline V gene, CDR1 is SGHKS and CDR2 is YYEKEE (reference sequence). The CDR3 spans 15 residues. CDR3 bases: TGTGCCAGCAGCGCAACCGGGACAGGGAATCAGCCCCAGCATTTT. It encodes CASSATGTGNQPQHF. Combining the CDR3 with reference TRBV5-5 and TRBJ1-5 gives the whole variable domain DAGVTQSPTHLIKTRGQQVTLRCSPISGHKSVSWYQQVLGQGPQFIFQYYEKEERGRGNFPDRFSARQFPNYSSELNVNALLLGDSALYLCASSATGTGNQPQHFGDGTRLSIL.

V gene TRBV7-9 combines with J gene TRBJ1-2; no definite D call. The length of the CDR3 is 15 residues. The V end was cut by 4 bases, the J end by 1 base, with 13 bases between. CDR1 is SEHNR, CDR2 FQNEAQ, per germline (reference sequence). In nucleotides, the CDR3 is TGTGCCAGCAGCTCCCCCGCGGGGATTAACTATGGCTACACCTTC. Translating it yields CASSSPAGINYGYTF.

The chain combines TRBV9 with TRBJ2-7, with D possibly TRBD2 on 5 matching bases. With 3 bases removed from V and 6 bases from J, the gap between germline ends came to 10 bases. CDR1 and CDR2 (germline): SGDLS, YYNGEE. The CDR3 is 12 amino acids. CDR3 region: CASSELGSEQYF. DNA of the CDR3: TGTGCCAGCAGCGAACTAGGTTCCGAGCAGTACTTC.

The V and J genes are TRBV7-2 and TRBJ1-6, with TRBD1 as a possible D gene (6 bases). Germline loops: CDR1 SGHTA, CDR2 FQGNSA. Trimming removed 1 base from V and 9 bases from J, with 16 bases in between. This CDR3 has 16 residues. CDR3 bases: TGTGCCAGCAGCTTAGGATGGGGGCCAGTGGGTTCACCCCTCCACTTT. Its translation: CASSLGWGPVGSPLHF.

The chain carries TRBV7-9 and TRBJ1-3; no definite D call. The V and J ends lost 5 bases and 0 bases respectively, with 11 bases between them. The CDR3 length is 15 residues. Germline V gene data show CDR1 as SEHNR and CDR2 as FQNEAQ (reference sequence). The CDR3 loop is CASSPQHVSGNTIYF. CDR3 DNA sequence: TGTGCCAGCAGCCCACAGCACGTCTCTGGAAACACCATATATTTT.

The CDR3 region is CASSLPPGELFF. CDR3 DNA: TGTGCCAGCAGCCTCCCCCCCGGGGAGCTGTTTTTT. This chain joins TRBV7-2 and TRBJ2-2, with D unresolved. Germline V gene data show CDR1 as SGHTA and CDR2 as FQGNSA. With 5 bases removed from V and 6 bases from J, the gap between germline ends came to 7 bases. The CDR3 runs 12 residues.